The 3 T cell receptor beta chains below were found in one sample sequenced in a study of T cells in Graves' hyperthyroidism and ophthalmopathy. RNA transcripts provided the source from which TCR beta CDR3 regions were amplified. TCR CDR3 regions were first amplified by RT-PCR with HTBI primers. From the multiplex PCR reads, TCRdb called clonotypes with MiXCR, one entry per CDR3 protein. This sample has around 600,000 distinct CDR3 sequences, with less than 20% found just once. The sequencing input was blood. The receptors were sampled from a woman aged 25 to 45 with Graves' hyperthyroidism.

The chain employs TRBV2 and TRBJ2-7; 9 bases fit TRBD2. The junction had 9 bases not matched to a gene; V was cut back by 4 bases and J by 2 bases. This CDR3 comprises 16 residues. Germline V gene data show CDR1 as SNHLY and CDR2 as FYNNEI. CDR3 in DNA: TGTGCCAGCAGTGTCTGGGCGGGAGGGATTACCTACGAGCAGTACTTC. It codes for CASSVWAGGITYEQYF.

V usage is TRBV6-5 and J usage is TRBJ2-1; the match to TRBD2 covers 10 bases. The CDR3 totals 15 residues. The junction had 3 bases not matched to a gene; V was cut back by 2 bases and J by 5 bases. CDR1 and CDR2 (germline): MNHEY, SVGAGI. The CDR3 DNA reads TGTGCCAGCAGTTACACTAGCGGGATTAACAATGAGCAGTTCTTC. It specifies CASSYTSGINNEQFF.

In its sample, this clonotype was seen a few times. The CDR3 reads CASRERQYNEQFF. CDR3 nucleotides: TGTGCCAGCAGGGAAAGACAATACAATGAGCAGTTCTTC. The chain links TRBV28 to TRBJ2-1; D ambiguous. Germline CDR1 reads MDHEN; CDR2 reads SYDVKM. There are 13 residues in the CDR3. Trimming took off 6 bases at V and 4 bases at J, with 10 bases between the two ends.